The rows below give T cell receptor beta chains drawn from one sample of a study of graft-versus-host responses after intestinal transplantation. Clones were sequenced by immunoSEQ multiplex PCR, and TCRdb holds only the in-frame ones, with some missing. This table holds 9,900 or so clones, approximately 87% found once. The source material was PBMCs, sampled more than 230 days after intestinal transplant. These receptors originate from a human patient who received an intestinal transplant, so some T cells may come from the graft donor. Each CDR3 is given with its conserved first and last residue. D genes are given only for firm matches. Some rows mark clone size as missing; the rest say once, few, many or name a class of expanded clone.

clone_size: -
d_call: -
v_call: TRBV14
j_call: TRBJ1-6
cdr3_nt: TGTGCCAGCAGCCAAGAGGTTGACGGGTGTTCGAATCATTCACCCCTCCACTTT
cdr3_aa: CASSQEVDGCSNHSPLHF

clone_size: -
d_call: TRBD2
v_call: TRBV7-3
j_call: TRBJ2-2
cdr3_nt: TGTGCCAGCAGCCGCGGGACTAGCGGAAACACCGGGGAGCTGTTTTTT
cdr3_aa: CASSRGTSGNTGELFF

clone_size: -
d_call: TRBD1
v_call: TRBV7-2
j_call: TRBJ2-3
cdr3_nt: TGTGCCAGCAGCCAACCATTGCCCGGGACAGGGGCCACAGATACGCAGTATTTT
cdr3_aa: CASSQPLPGTGATDTQYF

clone_size: -
d_call: -
v_call: TRBV11-2
j_call: TRBJ2-4
cdr3_nt: TGTGCCAGCAGCTTAGGCTCGGGACTAGCCAAAAACATTCAGTACTTC
cdr3_aa: CASSLGSGLAKNIQYF

clone_size: -
d_call: -
v_call: TRBV9
j_call: TRBJ2-1
cdr3_nt: TGTGCCAGCAGCGTAGGACGAAGCTCCTACAATGAGCAGTTCTTC
cdr3_aa: CASSVGRSSYNEQFF

clone_size: once
d_call: -
v_call: TRBV11-2
j_call: TRBJ2-5
cdr3_nt: TGTGCCAGCAGCACAACAGGGACCACCCAGTACTTC
cdr3_aa: CASSTTGTTQYF

clone_size: -
d_call: -
v_call: TRBV28
j_call: TRBJ2-4
cdr3_nt: TGTGCCAGCAGTTTCAACAGGGTACGCGCCAACATTCAGTACTTC
cdr3_aa: CASSFNRVRANIQYF

clone_size: once
d_call: TRBD1
v_call: TRBV13
j_call: TRBJ2-1
cdr3_nt: TGTGCCAGCAGCTTAGGCACAGGGGGCGGTGAGCAGTTCTTC
cdr3_aa: CASSLGTGGGEQFF

clone_size: -
d_call: TRBD2
v_call: TRBV10-3
j_call: TRBJ2-7
cdr3_nt: TGTGCCATCACCGAAACACTAGCGAGAAGCTCCTACGAGCAGTACTTC
cdr3_aa: CAITETLARSSYEQYF

clone_size: -
d_call: -
v_call: TRBV7-3
j_call: TRBJ2-3
cdr3_nt: TGTGCCAGCAGCTCCCTGCGCGGTACCGACGGGGATACGCAGTATTTT
cdr3_aa: CASSSLRGTDGDTQYF

clone_size: -
d_call: -
v_call: TRBV4-1
j_call: TRBJ2-7
cdr3_nt: TGCGCCAGCAGCCAAGACGTTGGCGCCTACGAGCAGTACTTC
cdr3_aa: CASSQDVGAYEQYF

clone_size: -
d_call: -
v_call: TRBV27
j_call: TRBJ1-2
cdr3_nt: TGTGCCAGCCGCACAGGCCTCTACGGCTACACCTTC
cdr3_aa: CASRTGLYGYTF

clone_size: -
d_call: -
v_call: TRBV6-4
j_call: TRBJ1-2
cdr3_nt: TGTGCCAGCTACTCATCTAACTATGGCTACACCTTC
cdr3_aa: CASYSSNYGYTF

clone_size: -
d_call: -
v_call: TRBV18
j_call: TRBJ2-7
cdr3_nt: TGTGCCAGCTCACCTCCGGGCCAATCCTACGAGCAGTACTTC
cdr3_aa: CASSPPGQSYEQYF

clone_size: -
d_call: -
v_call: TRBV6-7
j_call: TRBJ1-4
cdr3_nt: TGTGCCAGCAGTTACAATAATGAAAAACTGTTTTTT
cdr3_aa: CASSYNNEKLFF

clone_size: -
d_call: TRBD1
v_call: TRBV10-3
j_call: TRBJ1-4
cdr3_nt: TGTGCCATCAGTGAGGGGACAGGGGAAAAACTGTTTTTT
cdr3_aa: CAISEGTGEKLFF

clone_size: -
d_call: -
v_call: TRBV5-4
j_call: TRBJ2-1
cdr3_nt: TGTGCCAGCAGCCCCCCCGGGGGAGGATCCTACAATGAGCAGTTCTTC
cdr3_aa: CASSPPGGGSYNEQFF

clone_size: -
d_call: TRBD2
v_call: TRBV6-4
j_call: TRBJ2-1
cdr3_nt: TGTGCCAGCAGTGATGGGACTAGCGGCTACAATGAGCAGTTCTTC
cdr3_aa: CASSDGTSGYNEQFF

clone_size: once
d_call: -
v_call: TRBV5-4
j_call: TRBJ1-2
cdr3_nt: TGTGCCAGCAGCTTGAGGGGAGCCAACTATGGCTACACCTTC
cdr3_aa: CASSLRGANYGYTF

clone_size: few
d_call: -
v_call: TRBV7-2
j_call: TRBJ2-7
cdr3_nt: TGTGCCAGCAGCTTAGGTCCTAGTTACGAGCAGTACTTC
cdr3_aa: CASSLGPSYEQYF

clone_size: few
d_call: -
v_call: TRBV25-1
j_call: TRBJ2-4
cdr3_nt: TGTGCCAGCAGTGAATTAGGACCAGCCAAAAACATTCAGTACTTC
cdr3_aa: CASSELGPAKNIQYF

clone_size: -
d_call: -
v_call: TRBV9
j_call: TRBJ2-3
cdr3_nt: TGTGCCAGCAGCGTAGTCGGACCCCCTAGCACAGATACGCAGTATTTT
cdr3_aa: CASSVVGPPSTDTQYF

clone_size: few
d_call: TRBD2
v_call: TRBV27
j_call: TRBJ2-1
cdr3_nt: TGTGCCAGCAGTTTATTCGGCGCTAGCGGGAGCTCCTACAATGAGCAGTTCTTC
cdr3_aa: CASSLFGASGSSYNEQFF

clone_size: -
d_call: -
v_call: TRBV27
j_call: TRBJ1-5
cdr3_nt: TGTGCCAGCAGTTTCACAGGATTTAGCAATCAGCCCCAGCATTTT
cdr3_aa: CASSFTGFSNQPQHF

clone_size: -
d_call: TRBD2
v_call: TRBV2
j_call: TRBJ2-5
cdr3_nt: TGTGCCAGCAGTGAGGGGCGGGAGGGCTGGACCCAGTACTTC
cdr3_aa: CASSEGREGWTQYF

clone_size: few
d_call: -
v_call: TRBV6-1
j_call: TRBJ1-5
cdr3_nt: TGTGCCAGCAGTGAACGAGGGCGCAATCAGCCCCAGCATTTT
cdr3_aa: CASSERGRNQPQHF

clone_size: -
d_call: -
v_call: TRBV18
j_call: TRBJ1-1
cdr3_nt: TGTGCCAGCTCCCCAGAGCTACAGAACACTGAAGCTTTCTTT
cdr3_aa: CASSPELQNTEAFF

clone_size: -
d_call: -
v_call: TRBV4-3
j_call: TRBJ2-7
cdr3_nt: TGCGCCAGCAGCCAAGGGCCCGGGTACGAGCAGTACTTC
cdr3_aa: CASSQGPGYEQYF

clone_size: -
d_call: -
v_call: TRBV25-1
j_call: TRBJ1-6
cdr3_nt: TGTGCCAGCAGTGAATACCGGTATAATTCACCCCTCCACTTT
cdr3_aa: CASSEYRYNSPLHF

clone_size: -
d_call: TRBD2
v_call: TRBV25-1
j_call: TRBJ2-3
cdr3_nt: TGTGCCAGCAGTGCCTCACTAGCGGGAAGGGCAGATACGCAGTATTTT
cdr3_aa: CASSASLAGRADTQYF

clone_size: -
d_call: TRBD1
v_call: TRBV13
j_call: TRBJ2-3
cdr3_nt: TGTGCCAGCAGCGCCCGGGACAGGGGTATTACAGATACGCAGTATTTT
cdr3_aa: CASSARDRGITDTQYF

clone_size: -
d_call: -
v_call: TRBV28
j_call: TRBJ2-7
cdr3_nt: TGTGCCAGCAGTCCCTTTGTGGGAGGAGGCGAGCAGTACTTC
cdr3_aa: CASSPFVGGGEQYF

clone_size: -
d_call: -
v_call: TRBV27
j_call: TRBJ1-1
cdr3_nt: TGTGCCAGCTGGAATGTCATCACTGAAGCTTTCTTT
cdr3_aa: CASWNVITEAFF

clone_size: once
d_call: -
v_call: TRBV9
j_call: TRBJ2-2
cdr3_nt: TGTGCCAGCAGCGGCGGGATCGGGGAGCTGTTTTTT
cdr3_aa: CASSGGIGELFF

clone_size: -
d_call: TRBD1
v_call: TRBV30
j_call: TRBJ1-2
cdr3_nt: TGTGCCTGGAGCGCCCCGGGACAGGGCTTGACGGGCTACACCTTC
cdr3_aa: CAWSAPGQGLTGYTF

clone_size: -
d_call: TRBD1
v_call: TRBV7-9
j_call: TRBJ1-5
cdr3_nt: TGTGCCAGCAGCTCCGGGACAGGCAACAATCAGCCCCAGCATTTT
cdr3_aa: CASSSGTGNNQPQHF

clone_size: -
d_call: TRBD1
v_call: TRBV5-4
j_call: TRBJ2-7
cdr3_nt: TGTGCCAGCAGCTTGGCGACGGGACAGATGATTTACGAGCAGTACTTC
cdr3_aa: CASSLATGQMIYEQYF

clone_size: -
d_call: -
v_call: TRBV28
j_call: TRBJ2-7
cdr3_nt: TGTGCCAGCAGTTCTCTCTTGGATAGCGACAGAGATCTACAGTACTTC
cdr3_aa: CASSSLLDSDRDLQYF

clone_size: -
d_call: -
v_call: TRBV6-5
j_call: TRBJ2-3
cdr3_nt: TGTGCCAGCAGTCAAGTATTGGGGCGCACAGATACGCAGTATTTT
cdr3_aa: CASSQVLGRTDTQYF

clone_size: -
d_call: -
v_call: TRBV5-6
j_call: TRBJ2-1
cdr3_nt: TGTGCCAGCAGCTTGGCCTTGATGGGCGATGAGCAGTTCTTC
cdr3_aa: CASSLALMGDEQFF

clone_size: -
d_call: -
v_call: TRBV30
j_call: TRBJ2-1
cdr3_nt: TGTGCCTGGAGTGTATGGTGGGCGGGTGGTGGACATGAGCAGTTCTTC
cdr3_aa: CAWSVWWAGGGHEQFF